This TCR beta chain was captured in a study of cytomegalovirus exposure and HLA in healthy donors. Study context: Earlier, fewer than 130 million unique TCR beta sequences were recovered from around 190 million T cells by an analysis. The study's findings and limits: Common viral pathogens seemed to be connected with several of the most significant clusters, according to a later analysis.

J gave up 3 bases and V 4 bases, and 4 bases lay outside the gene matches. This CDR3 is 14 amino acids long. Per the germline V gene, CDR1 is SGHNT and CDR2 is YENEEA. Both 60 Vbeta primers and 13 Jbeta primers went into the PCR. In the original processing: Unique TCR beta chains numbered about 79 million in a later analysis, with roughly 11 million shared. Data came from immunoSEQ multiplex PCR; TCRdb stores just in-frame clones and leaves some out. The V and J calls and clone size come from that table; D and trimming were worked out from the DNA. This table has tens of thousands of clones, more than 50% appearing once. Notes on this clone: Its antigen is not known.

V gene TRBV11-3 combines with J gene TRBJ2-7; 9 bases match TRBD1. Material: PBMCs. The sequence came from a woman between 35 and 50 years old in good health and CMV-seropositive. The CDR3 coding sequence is TGTGCCAGCAGCTCGGGGACAGGGCACTACGAGCAGTACTTC. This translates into CASSSGTGHYEQYF.